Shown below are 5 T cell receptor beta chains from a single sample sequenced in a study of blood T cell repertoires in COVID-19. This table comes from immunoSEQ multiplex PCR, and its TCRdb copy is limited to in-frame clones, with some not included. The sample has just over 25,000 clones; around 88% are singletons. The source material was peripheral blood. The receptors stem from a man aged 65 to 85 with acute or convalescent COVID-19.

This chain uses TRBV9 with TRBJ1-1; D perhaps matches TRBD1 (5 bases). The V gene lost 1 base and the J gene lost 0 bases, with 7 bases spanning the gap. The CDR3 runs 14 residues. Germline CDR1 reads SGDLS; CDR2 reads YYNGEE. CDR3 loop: CASSVSGVNTEAFF. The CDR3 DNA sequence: TGTGCCAGCAGCGTATCGGGGGTGAACACTGAAGCTTTCTTT.

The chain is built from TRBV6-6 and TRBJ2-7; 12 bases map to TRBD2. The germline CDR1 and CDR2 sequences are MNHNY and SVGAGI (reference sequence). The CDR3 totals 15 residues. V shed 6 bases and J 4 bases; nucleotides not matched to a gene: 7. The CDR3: CASRPLAGGWYEQYF. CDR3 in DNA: TGTGCCAGCAGACCACTAGCGGGAGGTTGGTACGAGCAGTACTTC.

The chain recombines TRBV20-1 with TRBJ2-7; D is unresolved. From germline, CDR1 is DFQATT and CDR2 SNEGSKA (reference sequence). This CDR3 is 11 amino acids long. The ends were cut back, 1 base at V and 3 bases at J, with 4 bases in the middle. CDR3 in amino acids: CSARADYEQYF. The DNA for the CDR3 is TGCAGTGCTAGAGCAGACTACGAGCAGTACTTC.

As DNA, the CDR3 is TGTGCCAGCAGTTCTCTAGCGGGAGGCTCCGAGCAGTACTTC. It is translated as CASSSLAGGSEQYF. This chain joins TRBV27 and TRBJ2-7; 11 positions match TRBD2. Germline values: CDR1 MNHEY, CDR2 SMNVEV (reference sequence). V shed 4 bases, J shed 6 bases, and the junction held 5 bases outside the gene matches. The CDR3 extends over 14 amino acids.

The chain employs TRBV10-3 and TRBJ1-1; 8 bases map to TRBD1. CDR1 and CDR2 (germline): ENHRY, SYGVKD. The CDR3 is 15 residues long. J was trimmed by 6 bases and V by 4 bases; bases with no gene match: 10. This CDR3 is CAISGADRGGAEAFF. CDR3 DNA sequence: TGTGCCATCAGTGGGGCAGACAGGGGAGGGGCTGAAGCTTTCTTT.